This T cell receptor beta chain is from a study of human thymus T cells. Data came from immunoSEQ multiplex PCR; TCRdb stores just in-frame clones and leaves some out. This sample has 65,000 to 90,000 clones, with 90% to 95% found just once. This CDR3 is 11 amino acids long. Germline CDR1 reads MNHNS; CDR2 reads SASEGT. V lost 8 bases and J lost 6, with 10 bases in between. Resections from corrective heart surgery supplied the thymus tissue. Sequencing used thymus tissue. The chain links TRBV6-1 to TRBJ1-2, with TRBD1 as a possible D gene (5 bases). This receptor was identified in a girl under three years old with a congenital heart defect but otherwise immunologically healthy. CDR3 loop: CASRGGDGYTF. The CDR3 region has the DNA TGTGCCAGCCGGGGCGGGGATGGCTACACCTTC.